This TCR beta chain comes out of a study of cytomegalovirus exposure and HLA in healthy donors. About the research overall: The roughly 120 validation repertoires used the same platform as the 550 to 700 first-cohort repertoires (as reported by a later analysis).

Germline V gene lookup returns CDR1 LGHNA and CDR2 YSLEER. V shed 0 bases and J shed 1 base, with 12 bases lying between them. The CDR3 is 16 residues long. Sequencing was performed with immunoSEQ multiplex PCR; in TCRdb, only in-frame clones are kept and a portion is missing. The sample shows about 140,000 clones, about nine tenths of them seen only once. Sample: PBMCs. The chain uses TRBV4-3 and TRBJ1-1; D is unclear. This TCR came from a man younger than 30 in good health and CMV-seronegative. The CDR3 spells CASSQDLQSGNTEAFF. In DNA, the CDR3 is TGCGCCAGCAGCCAAGATCTCCAGTCGGGGAACACTGAAGCTTTCTTT.